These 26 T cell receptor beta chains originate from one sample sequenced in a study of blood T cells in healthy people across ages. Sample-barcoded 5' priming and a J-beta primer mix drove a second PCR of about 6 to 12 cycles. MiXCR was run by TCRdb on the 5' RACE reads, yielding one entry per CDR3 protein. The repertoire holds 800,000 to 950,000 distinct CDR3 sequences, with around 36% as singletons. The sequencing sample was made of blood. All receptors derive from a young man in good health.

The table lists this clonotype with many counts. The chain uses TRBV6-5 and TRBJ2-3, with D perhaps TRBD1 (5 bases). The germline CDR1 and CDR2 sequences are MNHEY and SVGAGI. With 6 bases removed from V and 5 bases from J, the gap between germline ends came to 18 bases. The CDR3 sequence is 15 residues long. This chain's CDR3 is CASSSMGWGLDTQYF. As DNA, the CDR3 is TGTGCCAGCAGCTCTATGGGGTGGGGCTTAGATACGCAGTATTTT.

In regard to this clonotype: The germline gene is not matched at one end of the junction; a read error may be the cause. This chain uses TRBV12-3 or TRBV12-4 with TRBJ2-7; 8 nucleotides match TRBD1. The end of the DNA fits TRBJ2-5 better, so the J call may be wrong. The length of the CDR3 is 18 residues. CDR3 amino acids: CASSIAAGGARMGETQYF. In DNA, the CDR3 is TGTGCCAGCAGTATAGCGGCAGGGGGCGCAAGAATGGGTGAGACCCAGTACTTC.

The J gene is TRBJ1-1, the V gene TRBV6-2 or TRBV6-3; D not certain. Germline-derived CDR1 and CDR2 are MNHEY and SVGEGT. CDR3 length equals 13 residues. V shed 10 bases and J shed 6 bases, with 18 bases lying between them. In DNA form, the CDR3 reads TGTGCCACCTTATCGACGGTGGACGCTGAAGCTTTCTTT. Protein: CATLSTVDAEAFF.

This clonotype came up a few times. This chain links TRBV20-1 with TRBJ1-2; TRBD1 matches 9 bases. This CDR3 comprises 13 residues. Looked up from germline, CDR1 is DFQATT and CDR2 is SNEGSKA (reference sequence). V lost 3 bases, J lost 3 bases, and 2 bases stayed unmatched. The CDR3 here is CSASTGGDYGYTF. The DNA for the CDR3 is TGCAGTGCTAGTACAGGGGGCGACTATGGCTACACCTTC.

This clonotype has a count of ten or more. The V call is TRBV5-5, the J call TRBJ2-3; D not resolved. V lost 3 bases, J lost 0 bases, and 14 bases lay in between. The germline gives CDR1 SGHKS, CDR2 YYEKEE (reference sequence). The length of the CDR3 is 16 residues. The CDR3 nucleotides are TGTGCCAGCAGCTCTGCTTTGGTTGTTAGCACAGATACGCAGTATTTT. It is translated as CASSSALVVSTDTQYF.

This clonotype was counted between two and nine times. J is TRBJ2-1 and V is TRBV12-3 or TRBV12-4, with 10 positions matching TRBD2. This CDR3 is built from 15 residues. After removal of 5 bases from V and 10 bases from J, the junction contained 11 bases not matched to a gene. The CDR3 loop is CASSPSRLAGGEQFF. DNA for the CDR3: TGTGCCAGCAGTCCCTCTCGACTAGCGGGTGGCGAGCAGTTCTTC.

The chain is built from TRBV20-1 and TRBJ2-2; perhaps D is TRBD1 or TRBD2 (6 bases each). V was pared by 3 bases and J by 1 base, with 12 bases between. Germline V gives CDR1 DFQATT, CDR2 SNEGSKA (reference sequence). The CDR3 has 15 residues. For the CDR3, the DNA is TGCAGTGCTAGGGAGGGGGGACTGAACACCGGGGAGCTGTTTTTT. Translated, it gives CSAREGGLNTGELFF.

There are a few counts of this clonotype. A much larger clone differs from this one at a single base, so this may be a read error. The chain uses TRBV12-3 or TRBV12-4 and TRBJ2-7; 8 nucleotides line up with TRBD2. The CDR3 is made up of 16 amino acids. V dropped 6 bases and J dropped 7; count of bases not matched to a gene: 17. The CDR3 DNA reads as TGTGCCAGCAGCCCCACAAACGGGGGGGCCAACAATGAGCAGTACTTC. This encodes CASSPTNGGANNEQYF.

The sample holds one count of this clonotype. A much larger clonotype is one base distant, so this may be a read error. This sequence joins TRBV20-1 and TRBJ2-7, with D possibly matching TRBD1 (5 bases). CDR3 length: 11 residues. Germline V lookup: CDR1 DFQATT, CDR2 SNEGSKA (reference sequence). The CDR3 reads CSVQGSYERYF. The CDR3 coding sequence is TGCAGTGTTCAGGGATCCTACGAGCGGTACTTC.

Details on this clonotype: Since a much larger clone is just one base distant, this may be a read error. The CDR3 spells CASSPGPASADTQYF. The CDR3 bases are TGTGCCAGCAGCCCTGGCCCGGCTAGCGCAGATACGCAGTATTTT. This chain uses TRBV7-2 with TRBJ2-3; TRBD2 is a possible D gene (6 bases). Germline V gene data show CDR1 as SGHTA and CDR2 as FQGNSA. This CDR3 has 15 residues. Trimming cost V 5 bases and J 4 bases, with 16 bases left between them.

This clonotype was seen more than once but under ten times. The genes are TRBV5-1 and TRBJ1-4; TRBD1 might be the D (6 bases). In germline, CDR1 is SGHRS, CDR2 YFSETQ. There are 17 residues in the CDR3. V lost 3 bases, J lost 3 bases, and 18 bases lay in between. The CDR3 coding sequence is TGCGCCAGCAGCTCTGGGAAAGGGGGTTCGGCTAATGAAAAACTGTTTTTT. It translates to CASSSGKGGSANEKLFF.

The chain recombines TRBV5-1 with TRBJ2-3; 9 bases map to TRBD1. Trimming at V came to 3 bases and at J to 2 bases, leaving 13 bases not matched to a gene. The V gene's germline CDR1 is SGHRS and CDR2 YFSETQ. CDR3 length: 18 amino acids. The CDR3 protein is CASSSWDREPSPTDTQYF. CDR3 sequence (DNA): TGCGCCAGCAGCTCCTGGGACAGGGAACCTTCTCCCACAGATACGCAGTATTTT.

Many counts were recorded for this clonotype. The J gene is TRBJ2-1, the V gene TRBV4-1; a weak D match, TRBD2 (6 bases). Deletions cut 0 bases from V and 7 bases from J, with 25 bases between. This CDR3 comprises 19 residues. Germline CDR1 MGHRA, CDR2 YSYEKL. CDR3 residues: CASSQDRGNRDAGLNEQFF. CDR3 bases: TGCGCCAGCAGCCAAGATCGGGGGAACCGGGACGCAGGATTAAATGAGCAGTTCTTC.

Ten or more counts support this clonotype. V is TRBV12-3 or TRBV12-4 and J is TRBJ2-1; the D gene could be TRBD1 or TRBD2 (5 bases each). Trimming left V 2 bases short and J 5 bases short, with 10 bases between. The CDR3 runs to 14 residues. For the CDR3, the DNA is TGTGCCAGCAGTTTACGGGACGGTAACAATGAGCAGTTCTTC. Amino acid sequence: CASSLRDGNNEQFF.

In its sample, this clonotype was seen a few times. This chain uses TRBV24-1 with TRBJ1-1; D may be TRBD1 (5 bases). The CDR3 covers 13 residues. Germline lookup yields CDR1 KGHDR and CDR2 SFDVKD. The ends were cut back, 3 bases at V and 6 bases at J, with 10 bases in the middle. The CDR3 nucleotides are TGTGCCACCAGTGATCCGCGGGACGCTGAAGCTTTCTTT. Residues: CATSDPRDAEAFF.

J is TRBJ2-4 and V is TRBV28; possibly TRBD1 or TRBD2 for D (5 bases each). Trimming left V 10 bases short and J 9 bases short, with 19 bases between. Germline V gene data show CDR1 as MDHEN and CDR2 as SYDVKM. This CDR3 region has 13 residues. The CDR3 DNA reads TGTGCCACATGGGGGACGCCGAGCGGCATTCAGTACTTC. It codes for CATWGTPSGIQYF. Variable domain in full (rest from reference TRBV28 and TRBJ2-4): DVKVTQSSRYLVKRTGEKVFLECVQDMDHENMFWYRQDPGLGLRLIYFSYDVKMKEKGDIPEGYSVSREKKERFSLILESASTNQTSMYLCATWGTPSGIQYFGAGTRLSVL.

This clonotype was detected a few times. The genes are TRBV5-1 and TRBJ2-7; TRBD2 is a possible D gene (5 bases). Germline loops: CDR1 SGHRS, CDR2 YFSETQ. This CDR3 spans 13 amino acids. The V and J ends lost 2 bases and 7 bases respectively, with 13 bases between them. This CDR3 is CASSLEGHNEQYF. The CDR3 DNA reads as TGCGCCAGCAGCTTAGAGGGTCACAATGAGCAGTACTTC.

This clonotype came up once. CDR3 nucleotides: TGTGCCAGCAGCCCTGGGACAGGGGGCGATGGCTACACCTTC. Its protein product is CASSPGTGGDGYTF. The chain couples TRBV7-9 to TRBJ1-2; 12 bases match TRBD1. Trimming took 5 bases from V and 6 from J; bases not matched to a gene: 4. The CDR3 spans 14 residues. The germline CDR1 and CDR2 sequences are SEHNR and FQNEAQ (reference sequence).

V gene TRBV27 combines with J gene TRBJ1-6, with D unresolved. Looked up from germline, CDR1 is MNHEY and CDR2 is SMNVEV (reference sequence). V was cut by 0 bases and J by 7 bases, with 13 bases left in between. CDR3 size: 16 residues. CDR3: CASSLSPSYGNSPLHF. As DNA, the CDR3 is TGTGCCAGCAGTTTATCCCCCTCCTACGGAAATTCACCCCTCCACTTT.

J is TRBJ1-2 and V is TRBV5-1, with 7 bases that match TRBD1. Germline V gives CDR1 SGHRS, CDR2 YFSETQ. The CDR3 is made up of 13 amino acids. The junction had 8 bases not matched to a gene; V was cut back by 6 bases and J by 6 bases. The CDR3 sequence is CASKLVTGDGYTF. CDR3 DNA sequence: TGCGCCAGCAAATTGGTTACAGGGGATGGCTACACCTTC.

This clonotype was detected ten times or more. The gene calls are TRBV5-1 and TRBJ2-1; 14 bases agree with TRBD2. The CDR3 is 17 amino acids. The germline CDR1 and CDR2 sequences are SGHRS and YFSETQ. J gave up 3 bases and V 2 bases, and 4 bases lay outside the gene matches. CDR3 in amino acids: CASSFMGLAGVYNEQFF. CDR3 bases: TGCGCCAGCAGCTTTATGGGACTAGCGGGAGTCTACAATGAGCAGTTCTTC.

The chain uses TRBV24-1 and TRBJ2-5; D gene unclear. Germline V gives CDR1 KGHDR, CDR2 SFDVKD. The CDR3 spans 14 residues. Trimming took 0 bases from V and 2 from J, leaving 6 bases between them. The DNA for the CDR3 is TGTGCCACCAGTGATTTGCCCCCTCAAGAGACCCAGTACTTC. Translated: CATSDLPPQETQYF.

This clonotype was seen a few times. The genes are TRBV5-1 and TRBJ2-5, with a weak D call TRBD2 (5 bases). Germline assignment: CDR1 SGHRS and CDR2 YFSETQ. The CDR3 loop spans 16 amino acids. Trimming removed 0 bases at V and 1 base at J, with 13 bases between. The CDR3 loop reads CASSLAGNPTQETQYF. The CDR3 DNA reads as TGCGCCAGCAGCTTGGCCGGGAACCCAACCCAAGAGACCCAGTACTTC.

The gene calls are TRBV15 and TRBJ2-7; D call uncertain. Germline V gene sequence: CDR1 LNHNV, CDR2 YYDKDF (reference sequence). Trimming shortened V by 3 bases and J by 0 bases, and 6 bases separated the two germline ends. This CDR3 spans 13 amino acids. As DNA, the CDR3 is TGTGCCACCAGCAGGATGAGCTCCTACGAGCAGTACTTC. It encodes CATSRMSSYEQYF.

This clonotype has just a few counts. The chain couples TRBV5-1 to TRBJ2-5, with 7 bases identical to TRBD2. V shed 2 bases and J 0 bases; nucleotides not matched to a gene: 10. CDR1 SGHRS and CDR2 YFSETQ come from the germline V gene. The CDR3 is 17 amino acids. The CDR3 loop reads CASSFPFVRGNQETQYF. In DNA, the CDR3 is TGCGCCAGCAGCTTCCCGTTCGTGCGGGGGAACCAAGAGACCCAGTACTTC.

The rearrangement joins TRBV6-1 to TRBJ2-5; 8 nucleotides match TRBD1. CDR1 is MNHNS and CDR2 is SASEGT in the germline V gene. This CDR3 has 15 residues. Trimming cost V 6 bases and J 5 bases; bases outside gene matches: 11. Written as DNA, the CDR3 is TGTGCCAGCAGAGATCGACAGGGGCCGGGGGAGACCCAGTACTTC. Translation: CASRDRQGPGETQYF.